This TCR beta chain originates from a study of regulatory T cells in long-lasting Graves disease. There are many counts of this clonotype. Time point noted: newly diagnosed GD, antithyroid drugs for less than 3 months. From PBMCs, RNA was extracted and then used to make the TCR library. Libraries of TCR beta came from iRepertoire HTBI primers plus Arm-PCR of CDR3 regions. TCRdb called the multiplex PCR reads again in MiXCR, with one record for every CDR3 protein. This table holds 600,000 to 650,000 distinct CDR3 sequences, roughly 15% found once. Trimming took 5 bases from V and 0 from J, leaving 13 bases between them. The CDR3 is 15 amino acids. Another study also made use of these data, one on T cells in Graves' hyperthyroidism and ophthalmopathy.

Specimen: peripheral blood mononuclear cells (PBMCs), collected at new diagnosis, from a patient treated with antithyroid drugs. The TCR originated in a woman between 25 and 40 years old with Graves disease. The chain employs TRBV12-3 or TRBV12-4 and TRBJ1-1; possible D gene TRBD1, 5 bases. CDR3 loop: CASSLDSTVNTEAFF. CDR3 DNA: TGTGCCAGCAGTCTCGACAGTACGGTGAACACTGAAGCTTTCTTT.